The clone carrying this T cell receptor beta chain was recorded many times. The antigen is not known. The data derive from a study of regulatory T cells in long-lasting Graves disease. With iRepertoire HTBI primers and Arm-PCR of CDR3 regions, TCR beta libraries were built. Methods used by the authors: The samples included roughly 61 TRBV and under 15 TRBJ segments. A single record per CDR3 protein comes from TCRdb applying MiXCR to the multiplex PCR reads. Here the V and J calls rest on TCRdb's processing, not on the authors' analysis. This sample has around 460,000 distinct CDR3 sequences; 20% to 25% occur once, and the top ten carry 10% to 15%. The time point was: persistent/refractory GD, antithyroid drugs over 5 years with positive TRAb. The TCR library was made from RNA that had been extracted from PBMCs in TRIzol. Findings and limits, study-wide: Public clonotype sharing was higher in persistent than newly diagnosed patients. Persistent disease samples used TRBV28, TRBJ1-2 and TRBJ2-5 preferentially.

V lost 7 bases and J 4 bases, leaving 16 bases between the germline ends. The germline gives CDR1 SGHAT, CDR2 FQNNGV. The CDR3 totals 14 residues. The receptor was isolated from a female donor with Graves disease. Sample: peripheral blood mononuclear cells (PBMCs), taken when the disease was refractory, from a patient treated with antithyroid drugs. This rearrangement joins TRBV11-2 to TRBJ2-5, with D tentatively TRBD1 (5 bases). The CDR3, as DNA: TGTGCCAGCAACTCCCCAGGGTCCCCAGAGACCCAGTACTTC. This gives the protein CASNSPGSPETQYF.